The TCR beta chain described here comes from a study of blood T cell repertoires in COVID-19. Overall study: Acute and convalescent COVID-19 samples came from the United States, Italy and Spain.

Seattle's enrolled individuals joined amid active infection and were then monitored longitudinally. This table comes from immunoSEQ multiplex PCR, and its TCRdb copy is limited to in-frame clones, with some not included. The repertoire includes under 450,000 clones, less than 90% of them detected once, and just over 7% sits in the top ten. With 2 bases removed from V and 5 bases from J, the gap between germline ends came to 11 bases. This CDR3 spans 14 amino acids. CDR1 is SGHKS and CDR2 is YYEKEE in the germline V gene (reference sequence). V is TRBV5-5 and J is TRBJ1-5; maybe TRBD1 (6 bases). Sequencing was carried out using peripheral blood. The clonotype was recovered from a woman aged 55-69 years with COVID-19, enrolled during active disease. CDR3 sequence (DNA): TGTGCCAGCAGCTTTGCGGCAGGGGATCAGCCCCAGCATTTT. Encoded protein: CASSFAAGDQPQHF.